Sequencing of this TCR beta chain was carried out in a study of cytomegalovirus exposure and HLA in healthy donors. CDR3 length equals 14 residues. V lost 7 bases and J lost 3; bases outside the gene matches: 4. Germline CDR1 LNHDA, CDR2 SQIVND (reference sequence). Use of 60 Vbeta and 13 Jbeta primers characterized the PCR. Libraries were prepared by immunoSEQ multiplex PCR; TCRdb keeps only in-frame clonotypes and omits some of them. The table has around 120,000 clones, approximately 80% seen once; the top ten hold 7.5% to 9%. This chain joins TRBV19 and TRBJ1-5; 9 bases agree with TRBD1. Material for sequencing was PBMCs. The TCR comes from a female donor in good health and CMV-seropositive. Here the CDR3 DNA reads TGTGCCAGTACGGGACAGGGATACAATCAGCCCCAGCATTTT. Amino acid sequence: CASTGQGYNQPQHF.